These 21 T cell receptor beta chains originate from one sample sequenced in a study of cytomegalovirus exposure and HLA in healthy donors. PCR was performed using 60 Vbeta and 13 Jbeta primers. Libraries were prepared by immunoSEQ multiplex PCR; TCRdb keeps only in-frame clonotypes and omits some of them. Among fewer than 180,000 clones listed, about 64% were seen once. Sequenced sample: PBMCs. The receptors derive from a woman in her fifties or sixties in good health and CMV-seropositive.

There are a few counts of this clone. The V call is TRBV5-1, the J call TRBJ2-1; 14 nucleotides agree with TRBD2. Germline assignment: CDR1 SGHRS and CDR2 YFSETQ. V lost 4 bases to trimming and J lost 8 bases; unmatched junction nucleotides: 8. The CDR3 is 16 amino acids. The CDR3 spells CASSSRTSGRNYEQFF. The CDR3 DNA is TGCGCCAGCAGCAGCCGGACTAGCGGGAGGAATTATGAGCAGTTCTTC.

This clone occurred a few times. V and J are TRBV5-1 and TRBJ1-1, with D possibly matching TRBD1 (5 bases). Germline V gives CDR1 SGHRS, CDR2 YFSETQ. V lost 3 bases to trimming and J lost 4 bases, with 10 bases between them. The CDR3 is made up of 13 amino acids. CDR3: CASSSQVGTEAFF. The CDR3, as DNA: TGCGCCAGCAGCTCACAGGTGGGCACTGAAGCTTTCTTT.

The chain carries TRBV28 and TRBJ2-1; TRBD2 agrees at 7 bases. V shed 7 bases, J shed 1 base, and the junction held 10 bases outside the gene matches. The CDR3 is 16 residues long. The germline CDR1 and CDR2 sequences are MDHEN and SYDVKM. CDR3 in amino acids: CASMAGLAASYNEQFF. DNA for the CDR3: TGTGCCAGCATGGCAGGTCTAGCGGCATCCTACAATGAGCAGTTCTTC. Combining the CDR3 with reference TRBV28 and TRBJ2-1 gives the whole variable domain DVKVTQSSRYLVKRTGEKVFLECVQDMDHENMFWYRQDPGLGLRLIYFSYDVKMKEKGDIPEGYSVSREKKERFSLILESASTNQTSMYLCASMAGLAASYNEQFFGPGTRLTVL.

V and J are TRBV25-1 and TRBJ2-2; 10 bases are shared with TRBD2. The ends lost 4 bases at V and 5 bases at J; junction bases unmatched: 4. The CDR3 runs 15 residues. Germline V lookup: CDR1 MGHDK, CDR2 SYGVNS. CDR3 loop: CASSGPGLATGELFF. The CDR3 DNA sequence: TGTGCCAGCAGTGGCCCGGGACTAGCGACCGGGGAGCTGTTTTTT.

V usage is TRBV6-6 and J usage is TRBJ2-3, with 11 bases lining up with TRBD2. This CDR3 contains 15 residues. V was clipped by 0 bases and J by 4 bases; unmatched bases: 0. Germline V gives CDR1 MNHNY, CDR2 SVGAGI (reference sequence). The CDR3, as DNA: TGTGCCAGCAGTTACTCGACTAGCGGGGCAGATACGCAGTATTTT. Its translation is CASSYSTSGADTQYF.

The chain links TRBV9 to TRBJ2-1; D not certain. V gave up 3 bases and J gave up 5 bases, with 6 bases separating them. This CDR3 contains 12 residues. Germline V gene sequence: CDR1 SGDLS, CDR2 YYNGEE. The CDR3 DNA reads TGTGCCAGCAGCGGAGTAGACAATGAGCAGTTCTTC. Translation gives CASSGVDNEQFF.

The rearrangement links TRBV6-6 to TRBJ1-4, with D maybe TRBD1 (5 bases). CDR1 is MNHNY and CDR2 is SVGAGI in the germline V gene (reference sequence). The CDR3 loop spans 15 amino acids. Between the trimmed V and J ends, which lost 7 bases and 5 bases, there was a span of 17 bases. As DNA, the CDR3 is TGTGCCAGCACAAGAGGAGGGGACCGCAATGAAAAACTGTTTTTT. Translating gives CASTRGGDRNEKLFF.

This chain connects TRBV18 to TRBJ1-5; perhaps TRBD1 as D (5 bases). In germline, CDR1 is KGHSH, CDR2 LQKENI. V lost 2 bases and J 4 bases, leaving 15 bases between the germline ends. The CDR3 covers 16 residues. The DNA for the CDR3 is TGTGCCAGCTCACCATGGGGCAGTGAATCAAATCAGCCCCAGCATTTT. Encoded protein: CASSPWGSESNQPQHF.

This clone appeared a few times. V is TRBV7-3 and J is TRBJ1-1; 7 nucleotides agree with TRBD1. The CDR3 spans 17 residues. V gave up 5 bases and J gave up 0 bases; unmatched junction bases: 12. Germline V gene sequence: CDR1 SGHTA, CDR2 FQGTGA. The DNA of the CDR3 is TGTGCCAGCAGCCGTTTACAGGGGCGTAATATGAACACTGAAGCTTTCTTT. Its translation: CASSRLQGRNMNTEAFF.

V usage is TRBV21-1 and J usage is TRBJ2-7; whether TRBD1, the table's D call, matches the DNA was not checked. TRBV21-1 is termed a pseudogene. This CDR3 is 10 amino acids long. The CDR3 sequence is CASSKAGEYF. Here the CDR3 DNA reads TGTGCCAGCAGCAAAGCAGGGGAGTACTTC.

This clone occurred a few times. V gene TRBV6-5 combines with J gene TRBJ2-7, with TRBD2 matching over 11 bases. CDR1 and CDR2 from the germline V gene are MNHEY and SVGAGI. CDR3 size: 14 residues. V lost 7 bases, J lost 0 bases, and 2 bases stayed unmatched. CDR3 loop: CASTGTSGSYEQYF. CDR3 DNA: TGTGCCAGCACAGGGACTAGCGGCTCCTACGAGCAGTACTTC.

The chain links TRBV27 to TRBJ2-7, with TRBD1 matching over 10 bases. Per germline, CDR1 MNHEY and CDR2 SMNVEV (reference sequence). The CDR3 length is 15 residues. V was pared by 6 bases and J by 4 bases, with 9 bases of the junction left unmatched. CDR3 protein: CASRRRDRGVYEQYF. CDR3 DNA: TGTGCCAGCAGGCGACGGGACAGGGGTGTTTACGAGCAGTACTTC.

The chain combines TRBV14 with TRBJ1-5; D is undetermined. CDR3 length equals 13 residues. The germline V and J ends were trimmed by 0 bases and 7 bases, with 7 bases remaining between them. Germline assignment: CDR1 SGHDN and CDR2 FVKESK. The CDR3 spells CASSQDHRQPQHF. Here the CDR3 DNA reads TGTGCCAGCAGCCAAGACCACCGGCAGCCCCAGCATTTT.

The chain uses TRBV28 and TRBJ1-2; TRBD1 matches 7 bases. The CDR3 has 13 amino acids. Per germline, CDR1 MDHEN and CDR2 SYDVKM. V was clipped by 4 bases and J by 4 bases; unmatched bases: 3. The CDR3: CASSSDRIYGYTF. The CDR3 DNA sequence: TGTGCCAGCAGTTCGGACAGGATCTATGGCTACACCTTC.

The chain has TRBV6-6 and TRBJ1-1, with 8 bases aligning to TRBD1. J lost 5 bases, V lost 6 bases, and 11 bases had no gene match. The germline V gene encodes CDR1 MNHNY and CDR2 SVGAGI (reference sequence). The CDR3 runs 15 residues. DNA for the CDR3: TGTGCCAGCAGGTCTGAAACAGGGGGTTGGACTGAAGCTTTCTTT. Protein: CASRSETGGWTEAFF.

The rearrangement uses TRBV11-1 and TRBJ1-2; no clear D gene. This CDR3 spans 14 amino acids. The germline V and J ends were trimmed by 5 bases and 8 bases, with 18 bases remaining between them. CDR1 is SGHAT, CDR2 FQDESV, per germline (reference sequence). In DNA, the CDR3 is TGTGCCAGCAGCCTTGATGGAGGGAGAGGCGGCTACACCTTC. Its translation: CASSLDGGRGGYTF.

This clone was found a few times. The CDR3 region is CASSLPRQYYGYTF. The DNA of the CDR3 is TGTGCCAGCAGTCTCCCGAGGCAGTACTATGGCTACACCTTC. The chain recombines TRBV28 with TRBJ1-2; D gene unclear. CDR3 length equals 14 residues. Trimming stripped 5 bases from V and 3 bases from J, with 13 bases between. The germline V gene has CDR1 MDHEN and CDR2 SYDVKM.

The chain carries TRBV5-8 and TRBJ2-3; 7 bases match TRBD1. Looked up from germline, CDR1 is SGHTS and CDR2 is YDEGEE. Germline trimming cut 0 bases from V and 0 bases from J; bases unmatched to any gene: 7. The length of the CDR3 is 17 residues. The CDR3 protein is CASSLGDRLTSTDTQYF. The CDR3 DNA reads as TGTGCCAGCAGCTTGGGGGACAGACTGACTAGCACAGATACGCAGTATTTT.

The chain recombines TRBV9 with TRBJ2-7; 11 positions match TRBD1. The V and J ends lost 4 bases and 3 bases, in that order; junction bases with no gene match: 9. Germline-derived CDR1 and CDR2 are SGDLS and YYNGEE. The CDR3 totals 16 residues. DNA of the CDR3: TGTGCCAGCAGCTCTACAGCGGGGACAGGGGGCTACGAGCAGTACTTC. As protein: CASSSTAGTGGYEQYF.

The chain links TRBV5-4 to TRBJ2-1, with 10 bases aligning to TRBD2. After removal of 4 bases from V and 7 bases from J, the junction contained 5 bases not matched to a gene. The CDR3 has 14 residues. Germline V lookup: CDR1 SGHNT, CDR2 YYREEE (reference sequence). The CDR3 bases are TGTGCCAGCAGCCCGGGACTAGCGAGTAATGAGCAGTTCTTC. It yields the protein CASSPGLASNEQFF.

This clone was seen a handful of times. The J gene is TRBJ2-1, the V gene TRBV11-2, with 7 bases matching TRBD2. The CDR3 runs 14 residues. Trimming at V came to 3 bases and at J to 3 bases, leaving 2 bases not matched to a gene. Germline CDR1 reads SGHAT; CDR2 reads FQNNGV. Here the CDR3 reads CASSFVAGYNEQFF. The CDR3 DNA reads as TGTGCCAGCAGCTTTGTAGCGGGCTACAATGAGCAGTTCTTC.